The TCR beta chain under discussion was sequenced for a study of vaccination and CD4 T cells after COVID-19. Notes on this clonotype: Its antigen remains unknown.

Germline CDR1 and CDR2: DFQATT and SNEGSKA (reference sequence). The CDR3 sequence is 14 residues long. Trimming stripped 4 bases from V and 0 bases from J, with 12 bases between. Sequenced with the Oncomine TCR Beta short-read assay was DNA taken from cultured CD4+ T cells. TCRdb reprocessed the PCR reads via MiXCR and lists one record per CDR3 protein. The table lists 10,000 to 15,000 distinct CDR3 sequences, 45% to 55% of them singletons. The treatment: approximately 11-day PBMC culture with coronavirus spike peptide pools or control peptides (ViraFEST assay). The receptor was isolated from a human donor who had recovered from COVID-19. V usage is TRBV20-1 and J usage is TRBJ2-5; D assignment may be TRBD1 or TRBD2 (5 bases each). The sample taken for sequencing was CD4+ T cells from blood, cultured in vitro. The CDR3 loop reads CSATGTENQETQYF. The CDR3 DNA reads TGCAGTGCTACCGGGACGGAAAACCAAGAGACCCAGTACTTC.